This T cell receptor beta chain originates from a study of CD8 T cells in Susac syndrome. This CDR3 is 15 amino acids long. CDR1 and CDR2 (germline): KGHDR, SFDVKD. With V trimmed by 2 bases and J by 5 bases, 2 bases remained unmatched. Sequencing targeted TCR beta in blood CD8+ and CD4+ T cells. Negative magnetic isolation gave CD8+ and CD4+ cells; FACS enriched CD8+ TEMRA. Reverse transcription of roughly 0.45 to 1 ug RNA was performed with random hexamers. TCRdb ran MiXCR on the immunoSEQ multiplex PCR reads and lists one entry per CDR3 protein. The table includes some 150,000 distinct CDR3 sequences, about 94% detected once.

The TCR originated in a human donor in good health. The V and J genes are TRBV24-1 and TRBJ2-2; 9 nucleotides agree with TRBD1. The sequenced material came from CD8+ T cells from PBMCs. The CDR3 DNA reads TGTGCCACCAGTGATTGGGACAGGGATACCGGGGAGCTGTTTTTT. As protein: CATSDWDRDTGELFF.